Sequencing of this TCR beta chain was carried out in a study of blood T cell repertoires in COVID-19. Across the study: Sources were T cells, B-cell-depleted T cells, or PBMCs; the material itself was cDNA or gDNA.

Per the authors' pipeline: Researchers report that nucleated cell counts were estimated from reference gene primer amplification. The method was immunoSEQ multiplex PCR; TCRdb's version includes in-frame clones alone and lacks a portion of them. The V and J calls and clone size are taken from that table; D and trimming were inferred from the DNA. The sample contains hundreds of thousands of clones, over 80% of which appear only once. Trimming stripped 7 bases from V and 1 base from J, with 8 bases between. CDR3 size: 12 residues. Germline V gene lookup returns CDR1 SNHLY and CDR2 FYNNEI. The chain uses TRBV2 and TRBJ2-7, with D perhaps TRBD1 (5 bases). The receptor was derived from a woman between 45 and 60 years old with COVID-19, enrolled during active disease. The sample consisted of peripheral blood. The CDR3 nucleotides read TGTGCCAGCATCCAGGGATCCTACGAGCAGTACTTC. Translating gives CASIQGSYEQYF.